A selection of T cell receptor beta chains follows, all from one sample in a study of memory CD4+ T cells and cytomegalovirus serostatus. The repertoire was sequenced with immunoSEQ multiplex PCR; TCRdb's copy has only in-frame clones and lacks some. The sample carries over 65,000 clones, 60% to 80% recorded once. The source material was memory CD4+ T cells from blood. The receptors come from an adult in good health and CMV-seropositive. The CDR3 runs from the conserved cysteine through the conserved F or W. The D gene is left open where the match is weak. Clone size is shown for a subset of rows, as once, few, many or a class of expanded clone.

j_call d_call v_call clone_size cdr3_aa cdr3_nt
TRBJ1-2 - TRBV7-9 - CASSRKHGYTF TGTGCCAGCAGCCGGAAGCATGGCTACACCTTC
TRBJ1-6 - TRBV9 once CASSVEGPANSPLHF TGTGCCAGCAGCGTTGAGGGCCCGGCCAATTCACCCCTCCACTTT
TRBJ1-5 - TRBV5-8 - CASSFVGYNQPQHF TGTGCCAGCAGCTTCGTTGGGTACAATCAGCCCCAGCATTTT
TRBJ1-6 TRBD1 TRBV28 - CASTLNRDSNPVSPLHF TGTGCCAGCACCTTGAACCGGGACAGCAACCCGGTTTCACCCCTCCACTTT
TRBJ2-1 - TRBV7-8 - CASTPFLPGQEQFF TGTGCCAGCACCCCTTTCCTACCCGGGCAGGAGCAGTTCTTC
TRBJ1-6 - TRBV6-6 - CASGKDSPLHF TGTGCCAGCGGCAAGGATTCACCCCTCCACTTT
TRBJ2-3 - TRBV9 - CASSVELATTDTQYF TGTGCCAGCAGCGTAGAGCTAGCCACCACAGATACGCAGTATTTT
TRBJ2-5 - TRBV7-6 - CASSLRREETQYF TGTGCCAGCAGCTTACGCAGGGAGGAGACCCAGTACTTC
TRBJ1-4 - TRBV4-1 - CASSQDRAKGEKLFF TGCGCCAGCAGCCAAGATCGGGCCAAGGGGGAAAAACTGTTTTTT
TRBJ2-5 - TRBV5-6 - CASSLFYGRQETQYF TGTGCCAGCAGCTTATTTTACGGCCGCCAAGAGACCCAGTACTTC